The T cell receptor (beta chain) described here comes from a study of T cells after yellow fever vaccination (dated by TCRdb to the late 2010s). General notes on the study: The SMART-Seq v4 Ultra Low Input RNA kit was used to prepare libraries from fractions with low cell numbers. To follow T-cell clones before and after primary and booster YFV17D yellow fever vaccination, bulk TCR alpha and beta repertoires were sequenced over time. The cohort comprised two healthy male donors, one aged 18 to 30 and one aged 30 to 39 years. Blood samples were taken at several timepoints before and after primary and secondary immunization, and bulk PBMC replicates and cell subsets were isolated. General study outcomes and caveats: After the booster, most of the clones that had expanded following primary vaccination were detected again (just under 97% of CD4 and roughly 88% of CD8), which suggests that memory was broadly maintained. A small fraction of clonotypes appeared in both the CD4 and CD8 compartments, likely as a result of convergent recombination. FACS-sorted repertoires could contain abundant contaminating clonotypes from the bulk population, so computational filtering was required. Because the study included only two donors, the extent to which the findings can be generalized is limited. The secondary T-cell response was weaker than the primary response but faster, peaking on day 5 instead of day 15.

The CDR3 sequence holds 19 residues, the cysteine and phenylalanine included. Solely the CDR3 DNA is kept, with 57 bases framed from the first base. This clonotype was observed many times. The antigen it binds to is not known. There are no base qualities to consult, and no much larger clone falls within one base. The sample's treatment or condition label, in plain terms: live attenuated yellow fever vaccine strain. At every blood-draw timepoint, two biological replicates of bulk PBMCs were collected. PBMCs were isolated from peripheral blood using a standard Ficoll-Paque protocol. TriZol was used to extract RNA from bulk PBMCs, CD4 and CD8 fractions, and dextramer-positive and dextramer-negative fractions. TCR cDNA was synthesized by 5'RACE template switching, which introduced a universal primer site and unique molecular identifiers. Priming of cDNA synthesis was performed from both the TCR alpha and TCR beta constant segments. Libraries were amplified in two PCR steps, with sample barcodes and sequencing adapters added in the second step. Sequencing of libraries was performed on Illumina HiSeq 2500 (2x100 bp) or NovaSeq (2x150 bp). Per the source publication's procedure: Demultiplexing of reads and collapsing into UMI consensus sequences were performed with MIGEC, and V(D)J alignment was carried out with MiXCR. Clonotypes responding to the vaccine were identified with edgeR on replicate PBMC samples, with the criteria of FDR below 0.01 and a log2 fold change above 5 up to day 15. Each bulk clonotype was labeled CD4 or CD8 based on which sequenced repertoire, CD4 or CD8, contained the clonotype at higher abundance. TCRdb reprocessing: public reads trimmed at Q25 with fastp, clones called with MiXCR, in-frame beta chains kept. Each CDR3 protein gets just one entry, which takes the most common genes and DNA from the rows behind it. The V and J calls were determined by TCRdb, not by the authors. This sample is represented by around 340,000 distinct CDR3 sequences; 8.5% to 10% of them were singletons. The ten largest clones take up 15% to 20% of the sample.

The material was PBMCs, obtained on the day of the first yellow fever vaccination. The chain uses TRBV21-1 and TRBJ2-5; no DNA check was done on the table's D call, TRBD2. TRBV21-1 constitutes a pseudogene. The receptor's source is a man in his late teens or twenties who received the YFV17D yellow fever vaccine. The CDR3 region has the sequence CASSKDPLLLGTYQETQYF. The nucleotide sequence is TGTGCCAGCAGCAAAGACCCGCTCCTTTTGGGCACCTACCAAGAGACCCAGTACTTC.